This T cell receptor beta chain was captured by sequencing in a study of shared clonotypes between healthy human individuals. Under the authors' procedure: Junction-only immunoSEQ sequences carried no quality scores, so filtering differed. Some clones are missing from TCRdb's copy, which holds only in-frame ones; the method was immunoSEQ multiplex PCR. V and J calls and clone size follow that table, whereas D and trimming were derived from the DNA. Among 550,000 to 650,000 clones listed, around 96% were seen once. This CDR3 spans 17 amino acids. V trimming: 5 bases; J trimming: 7 bases; junction bases outside the gene matches: 14. The germline V gene encodes CDR1 LNHDA and CDR2 SQIVND (reference sequence). Only CD45RO-negative cells positively selected for CCR7 counted as naive CD8 cells, so terminally differentiated effector memory CD45RA+ cells were excluded.

The sequenced material came from naive CD8+ T cells sorted from blood. This receptor was obtained from a young woman in good health. V gene TRBV19 combines with J gene TRBJ1-2, with 12 positions matching TRBD1. The CDR3: CASSLYITGQGAFGYTF. CDR3 coding DNA: TGTGCCAGTAGTTTATACATCACGGGACAGGGGGCCTTTGGCTACACCTTC.